This TCR beta chain was documented in a study of T cells in Graves' hyperthyroidism and ophthalmopathy. Researchers took RNA transcripts and amplified the TCR beta CDR3 regions from them. During a first-round RT-PCR of the TCR CDR3, the HTBI primer set was used. TCRdb used MiXCR to reprocess the multiplex PCR reads, holding one entry per CDR3 protein. Here the sample spans 600,000 to 650,000 distinct CDR3 sequences, around 20% being singletons. CDR3 length: 16 residues. The germline V and J ends were trimmed by 6 bases and 5 bases, with 20 bases remaining between them. The germline V gene encodes CDR1 MNHNS and CDR2 SASEGT.

This chain uses TRBV6-1 with TRBJ2-1, with D possibly matching TRBD1 (6 bases). The TCR originated in a man under 40 with Graves' ophthalmopathy. The sample consisted of blood. The CDR3 spells CASRNVGGSRDNEQFF. The CDR3, as DNA: TGTGCCAGCAGGAACGTAGGGGGTTCCCGGGACAATGAGCAGTTCTTC.